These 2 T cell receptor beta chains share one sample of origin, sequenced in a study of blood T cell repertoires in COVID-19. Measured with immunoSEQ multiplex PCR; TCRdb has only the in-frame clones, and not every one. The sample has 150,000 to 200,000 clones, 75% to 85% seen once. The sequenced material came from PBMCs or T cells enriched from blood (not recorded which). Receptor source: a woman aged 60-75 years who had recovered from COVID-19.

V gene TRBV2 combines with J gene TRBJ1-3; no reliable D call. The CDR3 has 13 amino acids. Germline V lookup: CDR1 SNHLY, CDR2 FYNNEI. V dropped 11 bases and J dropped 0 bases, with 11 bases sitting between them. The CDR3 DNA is TGTGCCTGGCCCCATGTCTCTGGAAACACCATATATTTT. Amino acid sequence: CAWPHVSGNTIYF. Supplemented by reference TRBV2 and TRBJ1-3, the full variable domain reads EPEVTQTPSHQVTQMGQEVILRCVPISNHLYFYWYRQILGQKVEFLVSFYNNEISEKSEIFDDQFSVERPDGSNFTLKIRSTKLEDSAMYFCAWPHVSGNTIYFGEGSWLTVV.

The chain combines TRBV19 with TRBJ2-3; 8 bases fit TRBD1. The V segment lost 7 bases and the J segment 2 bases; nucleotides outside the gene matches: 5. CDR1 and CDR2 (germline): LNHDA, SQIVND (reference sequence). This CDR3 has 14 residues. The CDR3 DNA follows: TGTGCCAGTAAAACAGGGGGGTTCACAGATACGCAGTATTTT. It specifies CASKTGGFTDTQYF.